This TCR beta chain was recovered during a study of blood T cell repertoires in COVID-19. At the level of the study: Collection of acute and convalescent COVID-19 samples took place in the United States, Italy and Spain. From T cells, B-cell-depleted T cells, or PBMCs came the material, which was cDNA or gDNA.

In the original analysis: Amplified reference gene primers provided the basis for estimating nucleated cell counts. Profiling relied on immunoSEQ multiplex PCR, and the TCRdb table lists in-frame clones only, not all of them. V, J and clone size are taken as reported in that table, and D and trimming were inferred from the DNA itself. The sample carries over 85,000 clones, 88% recorded once. In germline, CDR1 is SGHAT, CDR2 FQNNGV. The CDR3 has 15 residues. The clonotype was recovered from a woman between 45 and 65 years old with acute or convalescent COVID-19. The J gene is TRBJ2-7, the V gene TRBV11-2; perhaps TRBD2 as D (5 bases). TRBJ2-5 matches the DNA end more closely, so the J call is doubtful. The specimen sequenced was peripheral blood. CDR3 DNA: TGTGCCAGCAGCTTAGATGGCGGGTTGGAAGAGACCCAGTACTTC. Protein: CASSLDGGLEETQYF.